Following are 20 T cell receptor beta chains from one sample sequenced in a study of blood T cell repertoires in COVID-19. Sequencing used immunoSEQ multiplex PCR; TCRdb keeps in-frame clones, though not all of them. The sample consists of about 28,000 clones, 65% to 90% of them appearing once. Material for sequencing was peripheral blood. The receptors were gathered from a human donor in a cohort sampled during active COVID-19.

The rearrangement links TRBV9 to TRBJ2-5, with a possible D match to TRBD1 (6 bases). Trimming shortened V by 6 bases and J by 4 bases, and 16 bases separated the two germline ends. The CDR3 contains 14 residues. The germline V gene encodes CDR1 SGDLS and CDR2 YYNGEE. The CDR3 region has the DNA TGTGCCAGCAACAGGGCTACTGGGGTAGAGACCCAGTACTTC. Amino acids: CASNRATGVETQYF.

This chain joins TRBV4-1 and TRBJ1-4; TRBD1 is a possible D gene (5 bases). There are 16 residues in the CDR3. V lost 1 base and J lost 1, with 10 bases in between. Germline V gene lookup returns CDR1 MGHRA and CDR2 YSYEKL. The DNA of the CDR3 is TGCGCCAGCAGCCAAGGGTTTCAGGGAACTAATGAAAAACTGTTTTTT. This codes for CASSQGFQGTNEKLFF.

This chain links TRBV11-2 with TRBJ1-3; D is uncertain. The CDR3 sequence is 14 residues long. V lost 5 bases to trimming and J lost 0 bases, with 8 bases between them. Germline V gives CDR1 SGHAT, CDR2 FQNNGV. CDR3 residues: CASSQDYSGNTIYF. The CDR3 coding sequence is TGTGCCAGCAGCCAAGACTACTCTGGAAACACCATATATTTT.

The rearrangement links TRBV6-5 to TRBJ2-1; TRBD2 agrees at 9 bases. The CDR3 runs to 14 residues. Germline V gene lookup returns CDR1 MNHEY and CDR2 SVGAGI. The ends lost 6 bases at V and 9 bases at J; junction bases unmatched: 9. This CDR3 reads CASRPRGGLGEQFF. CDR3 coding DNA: TGTGCCAGCAGGCCGCGGGGGGGCCTGGGTGAGCAGTTCTTC.

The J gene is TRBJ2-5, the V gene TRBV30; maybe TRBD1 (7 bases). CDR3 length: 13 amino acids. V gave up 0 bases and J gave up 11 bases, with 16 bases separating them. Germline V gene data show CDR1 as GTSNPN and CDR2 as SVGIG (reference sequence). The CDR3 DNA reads TGTGCCTGGAGTGTTCCCCCAGCAGGGGGGCAGTACTTC. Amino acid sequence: CAWSVPPAGGQYF.

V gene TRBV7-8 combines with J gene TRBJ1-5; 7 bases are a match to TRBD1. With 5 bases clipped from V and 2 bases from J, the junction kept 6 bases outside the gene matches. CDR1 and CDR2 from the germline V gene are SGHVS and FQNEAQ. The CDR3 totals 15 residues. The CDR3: CASSGRQGGNQPQHF. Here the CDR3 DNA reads TGTGCCAGCAGCGGGCGACAGGGCGGCAATCAGCCCCAGCATTTT.

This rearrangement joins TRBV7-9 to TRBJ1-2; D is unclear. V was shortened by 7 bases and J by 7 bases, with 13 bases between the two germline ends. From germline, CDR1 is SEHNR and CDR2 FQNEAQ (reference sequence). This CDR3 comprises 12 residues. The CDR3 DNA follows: TGTGCCAGCACCCCCGAGGCTGGTGGCTACACCTTC. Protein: CASTPEAGGYTF.

The CDR3 loop is CATSDPQHREGGEQFF. Here the CDR3 DNA reads TGTGCCACCAGTGATCCTCAACATCGAGAGGGAGGTGAGCAGTTCTTC. The rearrangement joins TRBV24-1 to TRBJ2-1, with a weak D call TRBD2 (6 bases). Trimming left V 3 bases short and J 9 bases short, with 20 bases between. The germline CDR1 and CDR2 sequences are KGHDR and SFDVKD. The CDR3 extends over 16 amino acids.

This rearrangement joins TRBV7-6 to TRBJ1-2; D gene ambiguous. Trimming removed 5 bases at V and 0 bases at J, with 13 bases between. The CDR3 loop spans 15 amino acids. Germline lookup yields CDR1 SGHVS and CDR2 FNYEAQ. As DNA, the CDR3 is TGTGCCAGCAGCCTAAATGCGGGAGCTAACTATGGCTACACCTTC. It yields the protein CASSLNAGANYGYTF.

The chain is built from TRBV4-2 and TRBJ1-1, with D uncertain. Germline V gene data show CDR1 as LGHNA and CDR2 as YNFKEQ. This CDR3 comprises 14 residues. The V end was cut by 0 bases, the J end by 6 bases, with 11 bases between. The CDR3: CASSQDQVSAEAFF. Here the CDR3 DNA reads TGTGCCAGCAGCCAAGATCAGGTTTCGGCTGAAGCTTTCTTT.

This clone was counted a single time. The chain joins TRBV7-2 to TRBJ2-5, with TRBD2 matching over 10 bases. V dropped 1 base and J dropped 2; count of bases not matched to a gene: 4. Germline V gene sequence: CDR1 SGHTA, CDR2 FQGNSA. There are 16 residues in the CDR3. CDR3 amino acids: CASSLGTSGGQETQYF. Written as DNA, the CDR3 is TGTGCCAGCAGCTTAGGGACTAGCGGAGGGCAAGAGACCCAGTACTTC.

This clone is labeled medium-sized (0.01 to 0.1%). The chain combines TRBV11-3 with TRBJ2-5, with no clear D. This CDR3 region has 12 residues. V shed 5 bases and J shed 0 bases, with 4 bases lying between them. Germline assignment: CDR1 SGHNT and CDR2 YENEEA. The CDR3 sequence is CASSINQETQYF. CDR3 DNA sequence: TGTGCCAGCAGCATTAACCAAGAGACCCAGTACTTC.

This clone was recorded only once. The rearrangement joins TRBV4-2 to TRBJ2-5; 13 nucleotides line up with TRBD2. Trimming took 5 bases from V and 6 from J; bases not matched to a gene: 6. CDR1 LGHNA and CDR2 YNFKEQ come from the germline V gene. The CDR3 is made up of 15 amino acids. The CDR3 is CASSEMGLAGKTQYF. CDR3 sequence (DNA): TGTGCCAGCAGCGAAATGGGACTAGCGGGGAAGACCCAGTACTTC.

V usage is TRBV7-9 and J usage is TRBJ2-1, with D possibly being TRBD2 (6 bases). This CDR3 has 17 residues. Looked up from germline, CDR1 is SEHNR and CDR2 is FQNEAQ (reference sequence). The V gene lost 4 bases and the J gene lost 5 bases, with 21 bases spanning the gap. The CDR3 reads CASSSFPDYPLDNEQFF. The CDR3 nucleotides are TGTGCCAGCAGCTCATTCCCGGACTATCCGCTCGACAATGAGCAGTTCTTC.

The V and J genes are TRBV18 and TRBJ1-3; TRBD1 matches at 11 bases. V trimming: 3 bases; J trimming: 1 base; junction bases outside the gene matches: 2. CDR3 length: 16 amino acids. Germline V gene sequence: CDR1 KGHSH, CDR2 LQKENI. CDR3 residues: CASSPGQGASGNTIYF. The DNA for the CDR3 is TGTGCCAGCTCACCCGGACAGGGGGCTTCTGGAAACACCATATATTTT.

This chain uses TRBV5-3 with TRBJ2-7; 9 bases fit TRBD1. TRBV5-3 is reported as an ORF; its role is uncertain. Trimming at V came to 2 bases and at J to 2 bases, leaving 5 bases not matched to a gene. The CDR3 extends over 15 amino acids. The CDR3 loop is CARSFVGQGPYEQYF. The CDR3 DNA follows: TGTGCCAGAAGCTTTGTCGGACAGGGGCCCTACGAGCAGTACTTC.

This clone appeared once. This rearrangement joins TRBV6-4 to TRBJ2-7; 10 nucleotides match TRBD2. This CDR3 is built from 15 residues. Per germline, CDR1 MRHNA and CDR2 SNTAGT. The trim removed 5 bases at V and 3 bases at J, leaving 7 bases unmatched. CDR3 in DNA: TGTGCCAGCAGTCCAGGCAGCGGGGGGGTCTACGAGCAGTACTTC. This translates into CASSPGSGGVYEQYF.

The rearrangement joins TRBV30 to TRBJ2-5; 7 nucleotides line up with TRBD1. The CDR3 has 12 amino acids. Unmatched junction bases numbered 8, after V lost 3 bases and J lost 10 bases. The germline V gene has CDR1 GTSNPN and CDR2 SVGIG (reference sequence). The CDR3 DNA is TGTGCCTGGAGCGCGACAGGGCCGGGCCAGTACTTC. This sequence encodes CAWSATGPGQYF.

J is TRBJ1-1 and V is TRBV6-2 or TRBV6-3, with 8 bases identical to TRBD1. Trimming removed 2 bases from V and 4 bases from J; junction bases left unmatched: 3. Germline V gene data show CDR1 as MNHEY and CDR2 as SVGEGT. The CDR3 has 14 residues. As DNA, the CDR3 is TGTGCCAGCAGTTACCAGGGGGCGGGCACTGAAGCTTTCTTT. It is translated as CASSYQGAGTEAFF.

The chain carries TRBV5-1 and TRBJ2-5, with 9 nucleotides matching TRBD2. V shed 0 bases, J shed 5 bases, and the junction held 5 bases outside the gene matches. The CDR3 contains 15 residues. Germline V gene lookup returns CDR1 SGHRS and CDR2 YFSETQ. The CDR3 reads CASSLVLAGSETQYF. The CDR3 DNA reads TGCGCCAGCAGCTTGGTTCTAGCGGGGAGTGAGACCCAGTACTTC. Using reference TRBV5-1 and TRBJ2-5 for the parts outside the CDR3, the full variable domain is KAGVTQTPRYLIKTRGQQVTLSCSPISGHRSVSWYQQTPGQGLQFLFEYFSETQRNKGNFPGRFSGRQFSNSRSEMNVSTLELGDSALYLCASSLVLAGSETQYFGPGTRLLVL.